These 3 T cell receptor beta chains were all obtained from the same sample, sequenced in a study of blood T cells in healthy people across ages. A second PCR of about 6 to 11 cycles used a sample-barcoded 5' primer and a J-beta primer mix. TCRdb analysed the 5' RACE reads with MiXCR anew, one entry per CDR3 protein. In the table there are roughly 900,000 distinct CDR3 sequences, 25% to 35% of which are singletons. Sequenced material: blood. These receptors were collected from an elderly woman in good health.

In this sample, this clonotype turned up many times. This chain connects TRBV12-3 or TRBV12-4 to TRBJ2-7; TRBD1 aligns across 11 bases. The ends lost 3 bases at V and 2 bases at J; junction bases unmatched: 3. The CDR3 runs to 15 residues. CDR3 in DNA: TGTGCCAGCAGTTTTATGGGACAGGGGGCCTACGAGCAGTACTTC. Translated, it gives CASSFMGQGAYEQYF.

This clonotype was observed a handful of times. The rearrangement links TRBV9 to TRBJ1-4; D is possibly TRBD1 (5 bases). The CDR3 loop spans 16 amino acids. V was cut by 3 bases and J by 0 bases, with 12 bases left in between. Germline CDR1 and CDR2: SGDLS and YYNGEE. CDR3 in amino acids: CASSGYQGTTNEKLFF. The CDR3 DNA is TGTGCCAGCAGCGGTTATCAGGGAACAACTAATGAAAAACTGTTTTTT. Complete variable domain (other parts from reference TRBV9 and TRBJ1-4): DSGVTQTPKHLITATGQRVTLRCSPRSGDLSVYWYQQSLDQGLQFLIQYYNGEERAKGNILERFSAQQFPDLHSELNLSSLELGDSALYFCASSGYQGTTNEKLFFGSGTQLSVL.

J is TRBJ2-2 and V is TRBV5-1; tentative D call: TRBD1 (6 bases). The CDR3 has 14 residues. V was clipped by 2 bases and J by 4 bases, with 9 bases between them. Germline-derived CDR1 and CDR2 are SGHRS and YFSETQ. The CDR3 loop reads CASSLLDSTGELFF. Here the CDR3 DNA reads TGCGCCAGCAGCTTACTGGACAGCACCGGGGAGCTGTTTTTT.